These T cell receptor beta chains were read from a single sample in a study of T cell responses to AZD1222 COVID-19 vaccine. Clones were read by immunoSEQ multiplex PCR, and TCRdb kept only the in-frame ones, dropping some. Among 200,000 or so clones listed, around 87% were seen once. Sequencing used peripheral blood, obtained on day 0 of MenACWY control vaccination. These receptors were taken from an adult in good health. Each CDR3 is given with its conserved first and last residue. The D gene is left open where the match is weak. Clone size is given for some rows only: seen once, a few or many times, or a class if the clone is expanded.

>TRBD1|TRBV2|TRBJ2-2|-
CASSGPQGSTGELFF
TGTGCCAGCAGTGGTCCACAGGGGAGCACCGGGGAGCTGTTTTTT
>-|TRBV28|TRBJ2-2|-
CASSFVGELFF
TGTGCCAGCAGTTTCGTCGGGGAGCTGTTTTTT
>-|TRBV6-5|TRBJ1-1|-
CASRQGTEAFF
TGTGCCAGCAGACAGGGCACTGAAGCTTTCTTT
>-|TRBV3-1/TRBV3-2|TRBJ1-1|once
CASSRQMNTEAFF
TGTGCCAGCAGTCGGCAGATGAACACTGAAGCTTTCTTT
>-|TRBV5-5|TRBJ2-5|few
CASSEVGNQETQYF
TGTGCCAGCAGCGAGGTGGGGAACCAAGAGACCCAGTACTTC
>TRBD1|TRBV3-1/TRBV3-2|TRBJ1-6|-
CASSQDETGGPYNSPLHF
TGTGCCAGCAGCCAAGATGAGACAGGGGGACCTTATAATTCACCCCTCCACTTT
>TRBD1|TRBV6-5|TRBJ1-1|-
CASRPPGQGNTEAFF
TGTGCCAGCAGACCTCCGGGACAGGGGAACACTGAAGCTTTCTTT
>TRBD2|TRBV14|TRBJ2-7|-
CASSQAPGGVYEQYF
TGTGCCAGCAGCCAAGCCCCGGGGGGAGTCTACGAGCAGTACTTC
>-|TRBV9|TRBJ1-6|-
CASSVYGTGNSPLHF
TGTGCCAGCAGCGTTTACGGTACCGGGAATTCACCCCTCCACTTT
>-|TRBV5-4|TRBJ2-3|once
CASSPIDPGAADTQYF
TGTGCCAGCAGCCCCATTGATCCGGGGGCTGCAGATACGCAGTATTTT
>-|TRBV6-5|TRBJ2-3|-
CASSYRVGTDTQYF
TGTGCCAGCAGTTACAGGGTTGGTACAGATACGCAGTATTTT
>-|TRBV27|TRBJ2-2|-
CASSLLNTGELFF
TGTGCCAGCAGTTTGCTTAACACCGGGGAGCTGTTTTTT
>TRBD2|TRBV5-1|TRBJ2-5|-
CASSLKAGGNQETQYF
TGCGCCAGCAGCTTGAAAGCGGGGGGGAACCAAGAGACCCAGTACTTC
>-|TRBV28|TRBJ1-5|-
CASSHMGERGVQPQHF
TGTGCCAGCAGCCACATGGGGGAGAGGGGGGTTCAGCCCCAGCATTTT
>-|TRBV19|TRBJ2-7|-
CASSMMSRGSEQYF
TGTGCCAGTAGTATGATGTCCAGGGGATCCGAGCAGTACTTC
>-|TRBV3-1/TRBV3-2|TRBJ1-3|-
CASSQGDSWTYREGGNTIYF
TGTGCCAGCAGCCAGGGCGACTCATGGACCTACAGGGAGGGTGGAAACACCATATATTTT
>TRBD1|TRBV2|TRBJ1-2|-
CARGAQGVNGYTF
TGTGCCAGGGGGGCCCAGGGGGTAAATGGCTACACCTTC
>TRBD1|TRBV3-1/TRBV3-2|TRBJ2-7|-
CASSLGTVGSYEQYF
TGTGCCAGCAGCCTCGGGACAGTGGGGAGTTACGAGCAGTACTTC